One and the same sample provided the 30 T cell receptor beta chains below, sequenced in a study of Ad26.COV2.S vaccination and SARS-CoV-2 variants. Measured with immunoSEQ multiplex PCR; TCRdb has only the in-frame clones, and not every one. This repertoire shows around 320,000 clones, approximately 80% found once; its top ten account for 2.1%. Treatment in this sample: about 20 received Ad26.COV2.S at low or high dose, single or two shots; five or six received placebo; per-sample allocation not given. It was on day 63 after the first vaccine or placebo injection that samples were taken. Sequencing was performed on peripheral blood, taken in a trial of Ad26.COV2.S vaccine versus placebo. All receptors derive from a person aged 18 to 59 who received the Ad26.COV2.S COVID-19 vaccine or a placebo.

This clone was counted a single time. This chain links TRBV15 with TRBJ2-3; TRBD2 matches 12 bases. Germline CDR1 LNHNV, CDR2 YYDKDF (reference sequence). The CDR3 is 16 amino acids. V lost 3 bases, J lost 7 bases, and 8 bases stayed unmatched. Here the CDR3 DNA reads TGTGCCACCAGCAGGGATCTAGCGGGGGGGAAATATACGCAGTATTTT. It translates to CATSRDLAGGKYTQYF.

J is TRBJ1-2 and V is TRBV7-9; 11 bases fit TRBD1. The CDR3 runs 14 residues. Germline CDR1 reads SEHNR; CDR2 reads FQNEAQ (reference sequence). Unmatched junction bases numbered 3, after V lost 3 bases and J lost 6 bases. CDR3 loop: CASSFGTGGNGYTF. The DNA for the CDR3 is TGTGCCAGCAGCTTCGGGACAGGGGGTAATGGCTACACCTTC.

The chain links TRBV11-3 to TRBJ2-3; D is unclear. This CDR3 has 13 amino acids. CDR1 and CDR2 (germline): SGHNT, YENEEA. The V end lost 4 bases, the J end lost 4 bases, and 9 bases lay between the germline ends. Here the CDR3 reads CASSSRSPDTQYF. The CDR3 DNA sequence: TGTGCCAGCAGCTCCCGCTCGCCAGATACGCAGTATTTT.

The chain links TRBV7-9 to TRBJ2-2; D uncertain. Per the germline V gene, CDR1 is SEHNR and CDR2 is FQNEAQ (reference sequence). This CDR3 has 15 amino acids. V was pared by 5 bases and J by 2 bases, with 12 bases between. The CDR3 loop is CASSPGFLNTGELFF. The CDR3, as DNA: TGTGCCAGCAGCCCTGGGTTTTTAAACACCGGGGAGCTGTTTTTT.

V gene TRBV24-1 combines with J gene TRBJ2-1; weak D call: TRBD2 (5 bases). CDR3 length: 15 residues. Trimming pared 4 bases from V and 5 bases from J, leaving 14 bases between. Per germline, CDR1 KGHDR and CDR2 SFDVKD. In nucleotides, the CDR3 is TGTGCCACCAGTGACACCCTGGGGAGAAACAATGAGCAGTTCTTC. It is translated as CATSDTLGRNNEQFF.

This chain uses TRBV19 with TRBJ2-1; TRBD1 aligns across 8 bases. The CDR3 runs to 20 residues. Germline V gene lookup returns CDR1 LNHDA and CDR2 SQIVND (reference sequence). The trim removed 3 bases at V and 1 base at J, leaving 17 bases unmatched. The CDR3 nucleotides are TGTGCCAGTAGTATGCAAAAGGGAACAGGGGGTTTTGGTTCCTACAATGAGCAGTTCTTC. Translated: CASSMQKGTGGFGSYNEQFF.

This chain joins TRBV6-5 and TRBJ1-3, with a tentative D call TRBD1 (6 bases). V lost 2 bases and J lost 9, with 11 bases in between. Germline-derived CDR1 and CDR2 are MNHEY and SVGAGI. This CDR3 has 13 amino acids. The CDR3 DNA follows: TGTGCCAGCAGTTACAGGGGGGAGGGCACCATATATTTT. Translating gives CASSYRGEGTIYF.

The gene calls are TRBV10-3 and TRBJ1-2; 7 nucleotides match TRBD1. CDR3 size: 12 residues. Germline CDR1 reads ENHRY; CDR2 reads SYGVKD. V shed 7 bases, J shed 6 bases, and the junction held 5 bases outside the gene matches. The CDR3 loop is CAITEGANGYTF. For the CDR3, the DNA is TGTGCCATCACAGAGGGGGCAAATGGCTACACCTTC.

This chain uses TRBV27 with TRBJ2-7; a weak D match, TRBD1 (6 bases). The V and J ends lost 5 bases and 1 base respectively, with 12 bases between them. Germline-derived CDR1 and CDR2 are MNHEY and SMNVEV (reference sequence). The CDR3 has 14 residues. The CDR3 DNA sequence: TGTGCCAGCAGTGCCCGGGACATGTCCTACGAGCAGTACTTC. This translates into CASSARDMSYEQYF.

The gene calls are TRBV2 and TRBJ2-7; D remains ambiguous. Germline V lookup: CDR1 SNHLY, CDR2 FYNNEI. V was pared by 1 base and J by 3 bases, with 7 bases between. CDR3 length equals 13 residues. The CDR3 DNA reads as TGTGCCAGCAGTGAAGAACAGAACTACGAGCAGTACTTC. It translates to CASSEEQNYEQYF.

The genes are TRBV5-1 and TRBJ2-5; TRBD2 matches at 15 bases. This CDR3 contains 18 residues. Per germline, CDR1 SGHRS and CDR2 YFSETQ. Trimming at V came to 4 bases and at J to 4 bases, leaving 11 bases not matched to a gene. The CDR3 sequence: CASSAGLAGGRNGETQYF. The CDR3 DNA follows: TGCGCCAGCAGCGCCGGACTAGCGGGGGGGCGTAACGGAGAGACCCAGTACTTC. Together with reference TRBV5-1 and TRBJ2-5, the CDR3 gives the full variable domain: KAGVTQTPRYLIKTRGQQVTLSCSPISGHRSVSWYQQTPGQGLQFLFEYFSETQRNKGNFPGRFSGRQFSNSRSEMNVSTLELGDSALYLCASSAGLAGGRNGETQYFGPGTRLLVL.

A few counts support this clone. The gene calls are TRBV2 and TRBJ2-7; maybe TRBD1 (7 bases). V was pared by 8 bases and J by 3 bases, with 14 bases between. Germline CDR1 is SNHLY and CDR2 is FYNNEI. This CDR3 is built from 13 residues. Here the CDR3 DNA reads TGTGCCAGCCGCGGGACAGCCCGCTACGAGCAGTACTTC. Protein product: CASRGTARYEQYF.

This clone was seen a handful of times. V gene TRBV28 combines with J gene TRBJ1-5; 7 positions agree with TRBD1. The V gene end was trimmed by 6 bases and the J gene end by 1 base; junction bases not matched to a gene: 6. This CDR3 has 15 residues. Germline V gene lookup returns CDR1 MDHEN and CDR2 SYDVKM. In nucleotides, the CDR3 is TGTGCCAGCAGCTCAGACAGGGCAAGCAATCAGCCCCAGCATTTT. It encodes CASSSDRASNQPQHF.

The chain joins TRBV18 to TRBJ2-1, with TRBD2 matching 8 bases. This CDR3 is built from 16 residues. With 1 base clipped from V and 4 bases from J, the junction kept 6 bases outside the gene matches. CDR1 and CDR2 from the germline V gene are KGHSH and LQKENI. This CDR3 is CASSPLLSGGYNEQFF. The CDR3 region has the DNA TGTGCCAGCTCACCACTTTTGTCGGGGGGGTACAATGAGCAGTTCTTC.

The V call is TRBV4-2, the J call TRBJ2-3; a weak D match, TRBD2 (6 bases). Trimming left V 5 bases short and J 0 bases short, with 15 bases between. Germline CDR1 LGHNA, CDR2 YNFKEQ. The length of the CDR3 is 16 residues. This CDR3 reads CASSERLASSTDTQYF. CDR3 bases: TGTGCCAGCAGCGAAAGGCTAGCGAGTAGCACAGATACGCAGTATTTT.

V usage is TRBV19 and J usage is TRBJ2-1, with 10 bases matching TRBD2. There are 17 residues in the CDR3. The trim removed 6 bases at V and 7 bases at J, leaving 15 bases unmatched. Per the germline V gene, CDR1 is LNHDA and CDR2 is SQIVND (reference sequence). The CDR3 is CASSPEAPSGGRNEQFF. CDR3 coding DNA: TGTGCCAGTAGCCCCGAGGCCCCTAGCGGGGGAAGGAATGAGCAGTTCTTC.

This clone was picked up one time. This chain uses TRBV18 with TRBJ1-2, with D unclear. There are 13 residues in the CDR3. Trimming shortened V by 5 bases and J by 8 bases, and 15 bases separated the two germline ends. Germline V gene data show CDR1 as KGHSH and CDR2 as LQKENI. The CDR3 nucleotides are TGTGCCAGCTCAAAGTCAGGCCCTGAAGGCTACACCTTC. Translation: CASSKSGPEGYTF.

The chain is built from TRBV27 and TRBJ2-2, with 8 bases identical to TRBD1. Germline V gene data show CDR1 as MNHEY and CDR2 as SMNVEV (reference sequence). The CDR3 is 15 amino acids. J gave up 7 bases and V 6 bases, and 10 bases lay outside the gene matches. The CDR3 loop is CASSQGARNGGELFF. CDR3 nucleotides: TGTGCCAGCAGCCAGGGGGCGCGGAACGGCGGGGAGCTGTTTTTT.

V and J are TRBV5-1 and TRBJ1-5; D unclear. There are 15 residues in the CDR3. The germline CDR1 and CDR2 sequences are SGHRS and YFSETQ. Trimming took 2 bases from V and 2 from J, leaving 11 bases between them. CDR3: CASSLGQFGNQPQHF. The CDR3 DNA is TGCGCCAGCAGCTTAGGCCAGTTCGGCAATCAGCCCCAGCATTTT.

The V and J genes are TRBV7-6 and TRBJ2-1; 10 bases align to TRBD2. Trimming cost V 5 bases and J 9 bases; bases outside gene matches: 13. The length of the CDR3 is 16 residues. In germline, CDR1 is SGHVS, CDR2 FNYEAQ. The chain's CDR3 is CASSPGLAGAGSEQFF. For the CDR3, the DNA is TGTGCCAGCAGCCCAGGGCTAGCGGGGGCAGGGAGTGAGCAGTTCTTC.

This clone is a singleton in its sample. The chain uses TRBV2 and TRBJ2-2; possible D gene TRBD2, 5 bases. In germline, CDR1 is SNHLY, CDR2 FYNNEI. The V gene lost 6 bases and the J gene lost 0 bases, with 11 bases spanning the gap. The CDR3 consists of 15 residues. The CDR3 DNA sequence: TGTGCCAGCAGGGAGACTACTTCGAACACCGGGGAGCTGTTTTTT. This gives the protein CASRETTSNTGELFF.

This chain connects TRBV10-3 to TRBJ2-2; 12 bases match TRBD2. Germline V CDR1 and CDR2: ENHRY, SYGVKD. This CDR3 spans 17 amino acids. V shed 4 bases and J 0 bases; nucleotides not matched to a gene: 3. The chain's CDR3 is CAISAWTSGANTGELFF. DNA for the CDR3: TGTGCCATCAGTGCATGGACTAGCGGGGCGAACACCGGGGAGCTGTTTTTT.

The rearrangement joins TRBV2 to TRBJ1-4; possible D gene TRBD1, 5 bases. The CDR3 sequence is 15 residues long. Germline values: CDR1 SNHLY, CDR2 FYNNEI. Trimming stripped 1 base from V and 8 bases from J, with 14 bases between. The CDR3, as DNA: TGTGCCAGCAGTGAAGGTGGGGGAGGTCAAGAAAAACTGTTTTTT. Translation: CASSEGGGGQEKLFF.

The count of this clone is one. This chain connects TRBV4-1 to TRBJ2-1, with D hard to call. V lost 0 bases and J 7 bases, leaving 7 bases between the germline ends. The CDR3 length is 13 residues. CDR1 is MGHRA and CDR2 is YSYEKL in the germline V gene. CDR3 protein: CASSQDKRNEQFF. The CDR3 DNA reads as TGCGCCAGCAGCCAAGATAAGCGAAATGAGCAGTTCTTC.

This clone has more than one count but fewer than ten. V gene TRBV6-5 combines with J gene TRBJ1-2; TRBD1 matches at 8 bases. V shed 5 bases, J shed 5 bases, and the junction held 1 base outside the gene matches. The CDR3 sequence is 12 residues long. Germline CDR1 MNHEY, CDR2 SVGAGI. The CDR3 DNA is TGTGCCAGCAGTCGGACAGGGTATGGCTACACCTTC. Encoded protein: CASSRTGYGYTF.

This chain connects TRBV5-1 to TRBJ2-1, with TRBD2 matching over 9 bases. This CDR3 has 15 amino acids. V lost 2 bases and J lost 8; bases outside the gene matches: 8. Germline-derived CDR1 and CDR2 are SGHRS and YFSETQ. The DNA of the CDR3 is TGCGCCAGCAGCTTAGCGGGGGGACCCTCGGATGAGCAGTTCTTC. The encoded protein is CASSLAGGPSDEQFF.

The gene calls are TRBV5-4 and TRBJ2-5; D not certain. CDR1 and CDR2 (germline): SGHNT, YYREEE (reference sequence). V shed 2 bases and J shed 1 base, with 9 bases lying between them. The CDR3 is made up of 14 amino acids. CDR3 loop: CASSFISRQETQYF. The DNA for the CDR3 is TGTGCCAGCAGCTTTATCTCGCGCCAAGAGACCCAGTACTTC. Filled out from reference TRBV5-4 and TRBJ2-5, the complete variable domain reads ETGVTQSPTHLIKTRGQQVTLRCSSQSGHNTVSWYQQALGQGPQFIFQYYREEENGRGNFPPRFSGLQFPNYSSELNVNALELDDSALYLCASSFISRQETQYFGPGTRLLVL.

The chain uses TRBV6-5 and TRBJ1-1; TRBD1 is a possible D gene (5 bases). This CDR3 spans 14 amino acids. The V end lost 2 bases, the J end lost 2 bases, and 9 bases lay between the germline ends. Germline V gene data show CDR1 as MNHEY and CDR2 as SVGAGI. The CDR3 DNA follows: TGTGCCAGCAGTTACGGTCAGGGAAACACTGAAGCTTTCTTT. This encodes CASSYGQGNTEAFF.

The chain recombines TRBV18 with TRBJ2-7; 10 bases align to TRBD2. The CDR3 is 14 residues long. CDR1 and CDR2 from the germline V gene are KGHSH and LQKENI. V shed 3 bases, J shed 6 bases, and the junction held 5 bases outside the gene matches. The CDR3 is CASSPLAGVGEQYF. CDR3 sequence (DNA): TGTGCCAGCTCACCGCTAGCGGGGGTAGGCGAGCAGTACTTC. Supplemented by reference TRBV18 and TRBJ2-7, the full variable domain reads NAGVMQNPRHLVRRRGQEARLRCSPMKGHSHVYWYRQLPEEGLKFMVYLQKENIIDESGMPKERFSAEFPKEGPSILRIQQVVRGDSAAYFCASSPLAGVGEQYFGPGTRLTVT.

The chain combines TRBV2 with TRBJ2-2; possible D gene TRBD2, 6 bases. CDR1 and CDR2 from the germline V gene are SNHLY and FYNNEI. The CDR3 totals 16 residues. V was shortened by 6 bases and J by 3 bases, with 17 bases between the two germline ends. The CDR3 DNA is TGTGCCAGCAGGGAGGCAGGGAGGTCGCACACCGGGGAGCTGTTTTTT. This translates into CASREAGRSHTGELFF.